This is a list of T cell receptor beta chains from one sample in a study of T cells after yellow fever vaccination. From the 5' RACE reads, TCRdb called clonotypes with MiXCR, one entry per CDR3 protein. The sample includes some 240,000 distinct CDR3 sequences, roughly 3.5% of them seen just once. The sample in question was PBMCs, obtained 15 days after the yellow fever booster vaccination. The receptors derive from a man aged 18 to 29 who received the YFV17D yellow fever vaccine. Each CDR3 is given with its conserved first and last residue. D genes are given only for firm matches. The size of a clone is reported for some rows only, either as once, few or many, or as a class for expanded clones.

size,V,J,D,CDR3,DNA
many,TRBV3-1,TRBJ2-2,NA,CASSQDSTGAGELFF,TGTGCCAGCAGCCAGGATAGCACCGGGGCCGGGGAGCTGTTTTTT
many,TRBV2,TRBJ2-1,NA,CASDGGGDEQFF,TGTGCCAGCGACGGAGGGGGAGATGAGCAGTTCTTC
many,TRBV30,TRBJ1-6,NA,CAWSVSPQALSQSPLHF,TGTGCCTGGAGTGTATCTCCGCAGGCGCTTTCCCAATCACCCCTCCACTTT
many,TRBV7-9,TRBJ2-1,NA,CASRPAVSSYNEQFF,TGTGCCAGCAGACCCGCGGTGAGCTCCTACAATGAGCAGTTCTTC
many,TRBV6-2/TRBV6-3,TRBJ2-1,TRBD2,CASTRLAGGYIEQFF,TGTGCCAGCACCCGACTAGCGGGGGGTTACATTGAGCAGTTCTTC
many,TRBV20-1,TRBJ1-1,NA,CSARLAGPNTEAFF,TGCAGTGCTAGACTGGCAGGCCCAAACACTGAAGCTTTCTTT
many,TRBV5-1,TRBJ2-7,TRBD1,CASSWITGAYEQYF,TGCGCCAGCAGCTGGATTACAGGGGCCTACGAGCAGTACTTC
NA,TRBV9,TRBJ1-2,NA,CASSDRTDPNYGYTF,TGTGCCAGCAGCGACAGGACCGATCCTAACTATGGCTACACCTTC
many,TRBV6-5,TRBJ1-2,NA,CATQPMDRSTPDANYGYTF,TGTGCCACTCAACCCATGGACCGTTCCACTCCGGACGCTAACTATGGCTACACCTTC
many,TRBV7-9,TRBJ2-7,NA,CASSPRDWSYEQYF,TGTGCCAGCAGCCCGCGGGACTGGAGTTACGAGCAGTACTTC
few,TRBV19,TRBJ1-5,TRBD1,CASRPGQGTLREPQHF,TGTGCCAGTAGACCGGGACAGGGGACTTTAAGGGAGCCCCAGCATTTT
many,TRBV20-1,TRBJ2-2,TRBD2,CSARLAGALNTGELFF,TGCAGTGCGCGACTAGCGGGGGCCCTAAACACCGGGGAGCTGTTTTTT
many,TRBV7-9,TRBJ2-5,NA,CASSLGGTVGETQYF,TGTGCCAGCAGCTTAGGCGGGACAGTGGGGGAGACCCAGTACTTC
many,TRBV23-1,TRBJ1-4,NA,CASSEKLFF,TGCGCCAGCAGTGAAAAACTGTTTTTT
many,TRBV20-1,TRBJ2-1,NA,CSAPKGGPSLGQFF,TGCAGTGCTCCTAAAGGGGGACCCTCCCTAGGGCAGTTCTTC
many,TRBV6-1,TRBJ2-1,TRBD2,CASSQTSGGYNEQFF,TGTGCCAGCAGCCAGACTAGCGGGGGGTACAATGAGCAGTTCTTC
many,TRBV4-1,TRBJ1-5,NA,CASSQIGGVAEQPQHF,TGCGCCAGCAGCCAAATAGGCGGAGTTGCAGAACAGCCCCAGCATTTT
NA,TRBV7-2,TRBJ2-5,TRBD2,CASSKKTSGGAETQYF,TGTGCCAGCAGCAAGAAGACTAGCGGGGGGGCAGAGACCCAGTACTTC
few,TRBV12-3/TRBV12-4,TRBJ2-3,TRBD1,CASSLRGPSTDTQYF,TGTGCCAGCAGTTTAAGGGGGCCTAGCACAGATACGCAGTATTTT
many,TRBV5-4,TRBJ2-1,NA,CASSHLSGTTLNEQFF,TGTGCCAGCAGCCATCTAAGTGGGACAACACTCAATGAGCAGTTCTTC
many,TRBV20-1,TRBJ1-1,NA,CSGQPGGMSEAFF,TGCAGTGGCCAACCCGGGGGCATGTCTGAAGCTTTCTTT
many,TRBV12-3/TRBV12-4,TRBJ1-6,TRBD1,CASSFETGNSPLHF,TGTGCCAGCAGTTTTGAGACAGGGAATTCACCCCTCCACTTT
many,TRBV6-5,TRBJ1-2,NA,CASSNDRPHGVFPGYTF,TGTGCCAGCAGTAACGACAGGCCCCATGGCGTTTTTCCCGGCTACACCTTC
few,TRBV13,TRBJ1-5,NA,CASSQGYREGNQPQHF,TGTGCCAGCAGCCAGGGGTACAGGGAGGGCAATCAGCCCCAGCATTTT
many,TRBV7-8,TRBJ1-5,NA,CASSRGSNQPQHF,TGTGCCAGCAGCCGCGGCAGCAATCAGCCCCAGCATTTT
many,TRBV29-1,TRBJ2-5,NA,CSVERPGEGETQYF,TGCAGCGTTGAAAGGCCAGGGGAAGGTGAGACCCAGTACTTC
many,TRBV4-3,TRBJ2-2,TRBD2,CASSQEYLAGATNTGELFF,TGCGCCAGCAGCCAAGAGTACCTAGCGGGGGCCACGAACACCGGGGAGCTGTTTTTT
many,TRBV18,TRBJ2-1,TRBD2,CASSPIERGGPNEQFF,TGTGCCAGCTCACCAATCGAGCGGGGGGGCCCCAATGAGCAGTTCTTC
many,TRBV15,TRBJ2-1,TRBD2,CATSRDLSGGAYNEQFF,TGTGCCACCAGCAGAGATTTAAGCGGGGGGGCCTACAATGAGCAGTTCTTC
many,TRBV20-1,TRBJ2-5,TRBD2,CSARAGTSGVWETQYF,TGCAGTGCTAGAGCCGGGACTAGCGGGGTTTGGGAGACCCAGTACTTC
many,TRBV4-3,TRBJ2-2,NA,CASSQPINRAPGELFF,TGCGCCAGCAGCCAACCCATCAACAGGGCTCCCGGGGAGCTGTTTTTT
many,TRBV12-3/TRBV12-4,TRBJ2-1,NA,CASSLDTREQFF,TGTGCCAGCAGTTTAGACACACGAGAGCAGTTCTTC
many,TRBV4-3,TRBJ1-3,NA,CASSQAYLTSSGNTIYF,TGCGCCAGCAGCCAAGCCTACCTCACCAGCTCTGGAAACACCATATATTTT
many,TRBV7-9,TRBJ1-1,NA,CASTLGRGDEAFF,TGTGCCAGCACCCTAGGGAGAGGGGACGAAGCTTTCTTT
many,TRBV5-1,TRBJ2-5,TRBD1,CASSLWGSPRGLYETQYF,TGCGCCAGCAGCTTGTGGGGTAGTCCAAGGGGGCTTTATGAGACCCAGTACTTC
many,TRBV12-3/TRBV12-4,TRBJ1-6,NA,CASSLSGSFHF,TGTGCCAGCAGTTTAAGCGGGTCCTTCCACTTT
many,TRBV4-1,TRBJ1-2,NA,CASSQLQQTGYYGYTF,TGCGCCAGCAGCCAGCTCCAGCAGACAGGTTACTATGGCTACACCTTC
many,TRBV7-2,TRBJ2-7,TRBD2,CASSTGGLTGMYYEQYF,TGTGCCAGCAGCACGGGGGGGCTGACCGGAATGTACTACGAGCAGTACTTC
many,TRBV20-1,TRBJ2-7,TRBD2,CSARELAGEYEQYF,TGCAGTGCTAGAGAGCTAGCGGGGGAATACGAGCAGTACTTC
many,TRBV12-3/TRBV12-4,TRBJ2-3,NA,CASSPSGPSTDTQYF,TGTGCCAGCAGTCCCAGCGGACCTAGCACAGATACGCAGTATTTT
many,TRBV9,TRBJ2-1,TRBD2,CASSRLAGDEQFF,TGTGCCAGCAGCCGACTAGCGGGAGATGAGCAGTTCTTC
many,TRBV19,TRBJ2-5,NA,CASSIDTQETQYF,TGTGCCAGTAGTATAGATACGCAAGAGACCCAGTACTTC
many,TRBV18,TRBJ2-5,NA,CASSPRTAYQETQYF,TGTGCCAGCTCACCCCGGACAGCCTACCAAGAGACCCAGTACTTC
many,TRBV4-1,TRBJ2-5,NA,CASSQGGFQETQYF,TGCGCCAGCAGCCAAGGCGGCTTTCAAGAGACCCAGTACTTC
few,TRBV7-2,TRBJ2-3,TRBD2,CASSLRGESDTQYF,TGTGCCAGCAGCCTGCGGGGGGAGTCAGATACGCAGTATTTT
many,TRBV5-1,TRBJ1-4,NA,CASSVTGKTNEKLFF,TGCGCCAGCAGCGTAACAGGGAAAACTAATGAAAAACTGTTTTTT
many,TRBV20-1,TRBJ1-1,TRBD1,CSARGQGGWTEAFF,TGCAGTGCTAGGGGACAGGGGGGGTGGACTGAAGCTTTCTTT
many,TRBV20-1,TRBJ2-3,NA,CSARPLRAGATDTQYF,TGCAGTGCTAGACCTCTCCGAGCGGGCGCCACAGATACGCAGTATTTT
many,TRBV10-3,TRBJ2-3,TRBD1,CAISADRVPSDTQYF,TGTGCCATCAGCGCGGACAGGGTCCCTTCAGATACGCAGTATTTT
many,TRBV18,TRBJ2-2,TRBD1,CASSPAGQGNTGELFF,TGTGCCAGCTCACCAGCGGGACAGGGGAACACCGGGGAGCTGTTTTTT
many,TRBV6-2/TRBV6-3,TRBJ2-3,NA,CASSASTRKADTQYF,TGTGCCAGCAGTGCTTCGACTAGGAAGGCAGATACGCAGTATTTT
many,TRBV19,TRBJ2-3,NA,CASSRQGTDTQYF,TGTGCCAGTAGTCGGCAGGGTACCGATACGCAGTATTTT
many,TRBV19,TRBJ2-1,TRBD2,CASSSGLAALDEQFF,TGTGCCAGTAGTTCGGGGCTAGCGGCCCTCGATGAGCAGTTCTTC
many,TRBV6-2/TRBV6-3,TRBJ1-1,NA,CASSYKDLYTEAFF,TGTGCCAGCAGTTACAAGGATCTCTACACTGAAGCTTTCTTT